This TCR beta chain was sequenced for a study of technical replicates of blood from a handful of donors. Data came from immunoSEQ multiplex PCR; TCRdb stores just in-frame clones and leaves some out. The sample includes 55,000 to 60,000 clones, 93% of them seen just once. Germline CDR1 is MNHNY and CDR2 is SVGAGI (reference sequence). The CDR3 sequence is 13 residues long. Unmatched junction bases numbered 7, after V lost 7 bases and J lost 7 bases. The chain employs TRBV6-6 and TRBJ1-2, with TRBD1 identical over 9 bases. Input material: PBMCs. The TCR originated in a human donor in good health. Some clones in this sample may be carry-over from other donors' samples. The CDR3 DNA follows: TGTGCCAGCACAATTCGACAGGGGGTTGGCTACACCTTC. It translates to CASTIRQGVGYTF.